What follows is one T cell receptor beta chain and its context. The CDR3 covers 12 residues. V was shortened by 4 bases and J by 7 bases, with 10 bases between the two germline ends. The germline V gene has CDR1 PRHDT and CDR2 FYEKMQ (reference sequence). This entry is derived from a study of control samples from healthy donors and cancer patients. The table came from immunoSEQ multiplex PCR; TCRdb's copy has only in-frame clones and leaves some out. The data hold over 150,000 clones, with 91% observed a single time. The V call is TRBV13, the J call TRBJ1-1; tentative D call: TRBD1 (6 bases). The receptor was isolated from a woman between 40 and 50 years old in good health. The sequenced material came from blood. For the CDR3, the DNA is TGTGCCAGCAGCTCAGACAGGTTTGAAGCTTTCTTT. Translation: CASSSDRFEAFF.